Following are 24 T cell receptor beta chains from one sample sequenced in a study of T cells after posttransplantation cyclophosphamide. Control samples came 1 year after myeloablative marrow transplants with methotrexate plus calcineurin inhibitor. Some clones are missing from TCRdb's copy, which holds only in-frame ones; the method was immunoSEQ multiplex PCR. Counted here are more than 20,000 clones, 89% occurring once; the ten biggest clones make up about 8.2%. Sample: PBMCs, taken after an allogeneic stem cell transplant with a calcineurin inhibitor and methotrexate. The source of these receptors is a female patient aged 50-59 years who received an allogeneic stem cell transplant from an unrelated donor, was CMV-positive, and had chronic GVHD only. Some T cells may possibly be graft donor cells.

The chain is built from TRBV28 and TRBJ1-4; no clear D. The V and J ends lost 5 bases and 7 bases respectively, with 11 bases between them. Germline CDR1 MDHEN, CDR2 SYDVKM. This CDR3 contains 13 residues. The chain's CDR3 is CASSPDYGEKLFF. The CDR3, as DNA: TGTGCCAGCAGTCCGGACTACGGTGAAAAACTGTTTTTT.

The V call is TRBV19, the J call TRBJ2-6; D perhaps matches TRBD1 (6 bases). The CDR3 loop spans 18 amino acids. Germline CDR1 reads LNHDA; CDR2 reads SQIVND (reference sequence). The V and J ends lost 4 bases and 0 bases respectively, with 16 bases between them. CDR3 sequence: CASSKGEQGYSGANVLTF. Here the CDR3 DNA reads TGTGCCAGTAGTAAAGGGGAACAGGGATACTCTGGGGCCAACGTCCTGACTTTC.

The CDR3 loop is CASSLAFGSSYEQYF. The CDR3 DNA follows: TGTGCCAGCAGCTTAGCTTTCGGGAGCTCCTACGAGCAGTACTTC. This chain links TRBV7-8 with TRBJ2-7; a possible D gene is TRBD2 (6 bases). The germline gives CDR1 SGHVS, CDR2 FQNEAQ. The length of the CDR3 is 15 residues. Deletions cut 0 bases from V and 0 bases from J, with 9 bases between.

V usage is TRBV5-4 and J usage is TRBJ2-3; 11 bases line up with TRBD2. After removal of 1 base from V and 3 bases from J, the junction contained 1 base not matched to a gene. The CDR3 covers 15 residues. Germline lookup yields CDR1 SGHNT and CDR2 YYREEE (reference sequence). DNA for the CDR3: TGTGCCAGCAGCTTGACTAGCGGGAGTACAGATACGCAGTATTTT. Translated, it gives CASSLTSGSTDTQYF.

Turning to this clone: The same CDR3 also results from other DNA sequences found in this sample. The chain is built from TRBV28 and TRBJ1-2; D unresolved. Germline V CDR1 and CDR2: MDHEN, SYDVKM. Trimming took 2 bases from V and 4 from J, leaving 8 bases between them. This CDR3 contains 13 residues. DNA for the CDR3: TGTGCCAGCAGTTTAGTACAGACCTATGGCTACACCTTC. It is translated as CASSLVQTYGYTF.

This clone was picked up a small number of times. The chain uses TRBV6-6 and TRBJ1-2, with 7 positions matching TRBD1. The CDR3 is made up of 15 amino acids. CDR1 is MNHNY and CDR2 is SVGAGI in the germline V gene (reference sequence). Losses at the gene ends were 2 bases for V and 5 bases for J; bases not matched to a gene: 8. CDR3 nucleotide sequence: TGTGCCAGCAGTTACATGGGAACAGGGGTTTATGGCTACACCTTC. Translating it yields CASSYMGTGVYGYTF.

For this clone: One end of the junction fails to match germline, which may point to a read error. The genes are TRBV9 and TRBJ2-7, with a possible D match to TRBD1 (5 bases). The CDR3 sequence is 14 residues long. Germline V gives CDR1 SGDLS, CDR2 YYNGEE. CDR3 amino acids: CASSADSASYGQYF. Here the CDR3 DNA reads TGTGCCAGCAGCGCCGACAGTGCGTCCTACGGGCAGTACTTC.

The CDR3 here is CSDYRGLGYTF. The CDR3 DNA reads as TGCAGTGACTACAGGGGGTTAGGCTACACCTTC. V usage is TRBV20-1 and J usage is TRBJ1-2; 8 bases align to TRBD1. Germline-derived CDR1 and CDR2 are DFQATT and SNEGSKA (reference sequence). Trimming at V came to 7 bases and at J to 8 bases, leaving 6 bases not matched to a gene. The CDR3 totals 11 residues.

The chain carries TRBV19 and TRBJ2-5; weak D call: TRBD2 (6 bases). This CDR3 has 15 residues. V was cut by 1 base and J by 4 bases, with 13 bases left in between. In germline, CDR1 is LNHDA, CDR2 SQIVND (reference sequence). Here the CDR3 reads CASSIVGDLGETQYF. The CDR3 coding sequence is TGTGCCAGTAGTATAGTCGGGGACTTGGGAGAGACCCAGTACTTC.

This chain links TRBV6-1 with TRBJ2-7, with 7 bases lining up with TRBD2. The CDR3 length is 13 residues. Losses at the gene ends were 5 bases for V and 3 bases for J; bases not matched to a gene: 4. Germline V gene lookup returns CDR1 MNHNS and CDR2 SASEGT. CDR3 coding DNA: TGTGCCAGCAGTTTCCGGGGGGACTACGAGCAGTACTTC. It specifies CASSFRGDYEQYF.

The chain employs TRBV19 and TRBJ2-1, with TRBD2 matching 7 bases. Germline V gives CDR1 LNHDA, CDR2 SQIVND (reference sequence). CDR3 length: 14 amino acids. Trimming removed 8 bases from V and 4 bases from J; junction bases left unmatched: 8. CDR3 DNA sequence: TGTGCCAGTTCTACTGAGCGGGGATACAATGAGCAGTTCTTC. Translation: CASSTERGYNEQFF.

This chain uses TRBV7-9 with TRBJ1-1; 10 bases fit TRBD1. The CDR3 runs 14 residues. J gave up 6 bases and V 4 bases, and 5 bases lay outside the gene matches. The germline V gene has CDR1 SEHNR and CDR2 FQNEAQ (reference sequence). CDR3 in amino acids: CASSSTGGEPEAFF. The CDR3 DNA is TGTGCCAGCAGCTCGACAGGGGGCGAGCCTGAAGCTTTCTTT.

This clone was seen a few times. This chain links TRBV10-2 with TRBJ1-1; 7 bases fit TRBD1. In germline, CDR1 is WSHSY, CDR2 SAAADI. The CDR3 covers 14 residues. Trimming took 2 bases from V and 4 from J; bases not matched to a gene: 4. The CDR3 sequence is CASSEQGVPTEAFF. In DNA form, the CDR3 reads TGCGCCAGCAGTGAGCAGGGGGTCCCCACTGAAGCTTTCTTT.

The CDR3 nucleotides are TGTGCCACCAGCAGAGGACAGGGCCTGCGGAACGAGCAGTACTTC. Its translation is CATSRGQGLRNEQYF. The chain recombines TRBV15 with TRBJ2-7; 7 nucleotides line up with TRBD1. J was trimmed by 5 bases and V by 1 base; bases with no gene match: 8. The CDR3 is made up of 15 amino acids. The V gene's germline CDR1 is LNHNV and CDR2 YYDKDF (reference sequence).

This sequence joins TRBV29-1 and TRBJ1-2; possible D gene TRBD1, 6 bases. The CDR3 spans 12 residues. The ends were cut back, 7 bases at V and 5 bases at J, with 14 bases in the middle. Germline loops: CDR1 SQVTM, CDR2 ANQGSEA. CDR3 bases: TGCAGCGCCGATTTACAGGGATATGGCTACACCTTC. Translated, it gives CSADLQGYGYTF.

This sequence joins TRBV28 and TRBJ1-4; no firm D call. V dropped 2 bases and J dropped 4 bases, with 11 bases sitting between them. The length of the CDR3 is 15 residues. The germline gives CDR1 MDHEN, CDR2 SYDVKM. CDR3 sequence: CASSLRLEGNEKLFF. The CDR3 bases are TGTGCCAGCAGTTTACGGTTGGAGGGTAATGAAAAACTGTTTTTT.

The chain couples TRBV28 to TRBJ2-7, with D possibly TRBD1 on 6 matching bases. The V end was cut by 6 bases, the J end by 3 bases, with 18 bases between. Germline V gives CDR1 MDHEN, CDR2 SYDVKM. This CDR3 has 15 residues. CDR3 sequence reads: CASRRLGTPLYEQYF. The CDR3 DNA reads TGTGCCAGCAGGCGTTTAGGGACACCCCTCTACGAGCAGTACTTC.

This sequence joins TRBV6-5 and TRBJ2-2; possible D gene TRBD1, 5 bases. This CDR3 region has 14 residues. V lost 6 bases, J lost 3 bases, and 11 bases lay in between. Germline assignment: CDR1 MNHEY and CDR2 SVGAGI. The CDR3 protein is CASRQRQYTGELFF. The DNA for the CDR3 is TGTGCCAGCAGGCAAAGACAGTACACCGGGGAGCTGTTTTTT.

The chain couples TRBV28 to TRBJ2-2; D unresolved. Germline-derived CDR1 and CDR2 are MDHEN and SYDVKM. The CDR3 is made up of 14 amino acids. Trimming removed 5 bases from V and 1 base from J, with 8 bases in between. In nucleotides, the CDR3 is TGTGCCAGCAGTCCAAAGCTGAACACCGGGGAGCTGTTTTTT. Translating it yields CASSPKLNTGELFF.

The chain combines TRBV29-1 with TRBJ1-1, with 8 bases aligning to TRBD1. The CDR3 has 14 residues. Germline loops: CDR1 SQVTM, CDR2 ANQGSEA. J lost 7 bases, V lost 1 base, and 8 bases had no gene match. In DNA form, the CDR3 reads TGCAGCGTTGAAGTTTCGCAGGGGGCAGGTGAAGCTTTCTTT. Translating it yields CSVEVSQGAGEAFF.

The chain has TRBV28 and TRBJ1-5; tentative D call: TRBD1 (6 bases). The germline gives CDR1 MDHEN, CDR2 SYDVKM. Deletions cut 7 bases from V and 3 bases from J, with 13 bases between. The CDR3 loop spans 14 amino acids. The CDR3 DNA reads TGTGCCAGCAAATTGCAGGGGTTCAATCAGCCCCAGCATTTT. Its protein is CASKLQGFNQPQHF.

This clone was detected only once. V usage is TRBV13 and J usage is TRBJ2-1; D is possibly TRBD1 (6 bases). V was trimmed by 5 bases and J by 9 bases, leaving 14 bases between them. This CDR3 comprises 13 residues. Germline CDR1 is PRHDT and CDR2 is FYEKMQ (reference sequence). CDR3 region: CASSPRQGIEQFF. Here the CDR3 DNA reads TGTGCCAGCAGCCCCCGGCAGGGGATTGAGCAGTTCTTC.

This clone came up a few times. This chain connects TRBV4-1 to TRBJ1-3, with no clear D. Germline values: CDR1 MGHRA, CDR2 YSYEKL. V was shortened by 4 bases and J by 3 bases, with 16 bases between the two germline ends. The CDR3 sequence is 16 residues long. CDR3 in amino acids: CASSRASQSYGNTIYF. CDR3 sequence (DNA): TGCGCCAGCAGCCGGGCCTCACAGTCGTATGGAAACACCATATATTTT.

The CDR3 DNA is TGTGCCAGCAGCTTGTCGACGATTAACCGCCAGCGCGACTATGGCTACACCTTC. This sequence encodes CASSLSTINRQRDYGYTF. The chain links TRBV5-8 to TRBJ1-2; D gene unclear. The CDR3 consists of 18 residues. Germline V gene lookup returns CDR1 SGHTS and CDR2 YDEGEE. Trimming removed 1 base from V and 3 bases from J, with 22 bases in between.